This T cell receptor (beta chain) came from a study of control samples from healthy donors and cancer patients. Germline V CDR1 and CDR2: SGHNT, YYREEE (reference sequence). The V gene end was trimmed by 1 base and the J gene end by 5 bases; junction bases not matched to a gene: 7. This CDR3 spans 15 amino acids. Measured with immunoSEQ multiplex PCR; TCRdb has only the in-frame clones, and not every one. The sample carries approximately 170,000 clones, roughly nine tenths recorded once. This receptor was obtained from a woman in her twenties or thirties in good health. Material: blood. J is TRBJ2-7 and V is TRBV5-4; 9 bases agree with TRBD1. CDR3 DNA sequence: TGTGCCAGCAGCTTGAAGGGACAGGGTGTGGACGAGCAGTACTTC. Translated, it gives CASSLKGQGVDEQYF.